One and the same sample provided the 21 T cell receptor beta chains below, sequenced in a study of OX40 agonist ivuxolimab in advanced cancers. TCRdb's copy holds only in-frame clones and misses some; the assay was immunoSEQ multiplex PCR. The profile shows about 73,000 clones, about 85% of them singletons. The source material was CD4+ or CD8+ T cells sorted from blood, sampled in a trial of the OX40 agonist ivuxolimab. The source of these receptors is an adult with an advanced solid tumor such as melanoma, head and neck, liver or kidney cancer.

The chain couples TRBV19 to TRBJ2-3, with D perhaps TRBD1 or TRBD2 (7 bases each). This CDR3 is 14 amino acids long. CDR1 and CDR2 (germline): LNHDA, SQIVND (reference sequence). V was trimmed by 4 bases and J by 15 bases, leaving 23 bases between them. The CDR3 DNA sequence: TGTGCCAGTAGTACCGGACTAGGGGGCCAACGAACTTATTTT. The encoded protein is CASSTGLGGQRTYF.

This sequence joins TRBV19 and TRBJ1-5; D might be TRBD1 (5 bases). In germline, CDR1 is LNHDA, CDR2 SQIVND (reference sequence). CDR3 length: 18 amino acids. V was cut by 7 bases and J by 1 base, with 23 bases left in between. The CDR3 loop reads CASTVGRDGSGSNQPQHF. The CDR3 region has the DNA TGTGCCAGTACCGTCGGGAGGGACGGTTCCGGGAGCAATCAGCCCCAGCATTTT.

The J gene is TRBJ1-2, the V gene TRBV5-1, with D perhaps matching TRBD1 (6 bases). Trimming took 5 bases from V and 4 from J, leaving 9 bases between them. The CDR3 is 12 amino acids. Germline loops: CDR1 SGHRS, CDR2 YFSETQ. CDR3: CASSVQGYGYTF. In DNA, the CDR3 is TGCGCCAGCAGTGTACAGGGCTATGGCTACACCTTC.

This sequence joins TRBV2 and TRBJ2-2, with TRBD1 matching over 8 bases. J lost 7 bases, V lost 7 bases, and 8 bases had no gene match. The CDR3 covers 14 residues. The germline CDR1 and CDR2 sequences are SNHLY and FYNNEI. The CDR3 protein is CASTDRGRGGELFF. For the CDR3, the DNA is TGTGCCAGCACCGACAGGGGCCGAGGCGGGGAGCTGTTTTTT. The complete variable domain, with remaining parts taken from reference TRBV2 and TRBJ2-2, reads EPEVTQTPSHQVTQMGQEVILRCVPISNHLYFYWYRQILGQKVEFLVSFYNNEISEKSEIFDDQFSVERPDGSNFTLKIRSTKLEDSAMYFCASTDRGRGGELFFGEGSRLTVL.

The genes are TRBV6-5 and TRBJ1-1, with unresolved D. CDR1 is MNHEY and CDR2 is SVGAGI in the germline V gene. V was pared by 2 bases and J by 1 base, with 5 bases between. The CDR3 totals 13 residues. This CDR3 is CASSYRGNTEAFF. CDR3 sequence (DNA): TGTGCCAGCAGTTACCGGGGGAACACTGAAGCTTTCTTT.

The rearrangement uses TRBV30 and TRBJ2-7, with D possibly matching TRBD2 (5 bases). This CDR3 spans 13 amino acids. Trimming took 2 bases from V and 4 from J, leaving 12 bases between them. The germline gives CDR1 GTSNPN, CDR2 SVGIG (reference sequence). The CDR3 loop is CAWSRLEGYEQYF. The CDR3 nucleotides read TGTGCCTGGAGTCGGTTAGAGGGTTACGAGCAGTACTTC. Looking up the rest from reference TRBV30 and TRBJ2-7 gives the full variable domain: SQTIHQWPATLVQPVGSPLSLECTVEGTSNPNLYWYRQAAGRGLQLLFYSVGIGQISSEVPQNLSASRPQDRQFILSSKKLLLSDSGFYLCAWSRLEGYEQYFGPGTRLTVT.

The genes are TRBV7-6 and TRBJ2-3; 11 nucleotides match TRBD2. Germline CDR1 and CDR2: SGHVS and FNYEAQ. The J segment lost 2 bases and the V segment lost 6 bases, leaving 4 bases of the junction unmatched. The CDR3 spans 15 residues. This CDR3 reads CASSWTSGYTDTQYF. The CDR3 nucleotides read TGTGCCAGCAGTTGGACTAGCGGGTACACAGATACGCAGTATTTT.

The V and J genes are TRBV7-2 and TRBJ1-2; no firm D call. V lost 0 bases, J lost 4 bases, and 12 bases lay in between. Per germline, CDR1 SGHTA and CDR2 FQGNSA. The CDR3 has 15 amino acids. The DNA for the CDR3 is TGTGCCAGCAGCTTAGCGCATTGGGATCCCTATGGCTACACCTTC. Its translation is CASSLAHWDPYGYTF. Using reference TRBV7-2 and TRBJ1-2 for the parts outside the CDR3, the full variable domain is GAGVSQSPSNKVTEKGKDVELRCDPISGHTALYWYRQSLGQGLEFLIYFQGNSAPDKSGLPSDRFSAERTGGSVSTLTIQRTQQEDSAVYLCASSLAHWDPYGYTFGSGTRLTVV.

The chain employs TRBV4-3 and TRBJ2-7, with D perhaps matching TRBD1 (6 bases). Trimming removed 0 bases at V and 0 bases at J, with 12 bases between. Germline values: CDR1 LGHNA, CDR2 YSLEER. The CDR3 sequence is 16 residues long. The CDR3 sequence: CASSQEVDSISYEQYF. The CDR3 DNA reads as TGCGCCAGCAGCCAAGAAGTGGACAGCATCTCCTACGAGCAGTACTTC.

By its share, this clone is medium-sized. This rearrangement joins TRBV7-2 to TRBJ1-6; unclear D gene. Trimming took off 6 bases at V and 9 bases at J, with 18 bases between the two ends. Looked up from germline, CDR1 is SGHTA and CDR2 is FQGNSA. The length of the CDR3 is 15 residues. CDR3 nucleotides: TGTGCCAGCAGACTCCCAGGAATAGGGAGTTCACCCCTCCACTTT. It codes for CASRLPGIGSSPLHF.

This chain joins TRBV2 and TRBJ1-2; D is perhaps TRBD1 (5 bases). CDR3 length: 14 residues. CDR1 is SNHLY and CDR2 is FYNNEI in the germline V gene. V was clipped by 4 bases and J by 6 bases, with 15 bases between them. For the CDR3, the DNA is TGTGCCAGCAGTGGAGTCCCAGGGTACGATGGCTACACCTTC. Protein product: CASSGVPGYDGYTF.

The chain combines TRBV27 with TRBJ2-3; tentative D call: TRBD2 (5 bases). The CDR3 totals 15 residues. Germline V gene lookup returns CDR1 MNHEY and CDR2 SMNVEV (reference sequence). V dropped 6 bases and J dropped 4 bases, with 17 bases sitting between them. The CDR3 loop reads CASSSPSAGADTQYF. The CDR3 DNA reads TGTGCCAGCAGCTCCCCTTCCGCCGGGGCAGATACGCAGTATTTT.

V is TRBV29-1 and J is TRBJ2-3; D is unresolved. The CDR3 consists of 14 residues. Trimming cost V 4 bases and J 1 base, with 12 bases left between them. Germline V CDR1 and CDR2: SQVTM, ANQGSEA. CDR3 nucleotides: TGCAGCGTTGTTAAAGGGATCCGCACAGATACGCAGTATTTT. Amino acid sequence: CSVVKGIRTDTQYF.

The chain recombines TRBV29-1 with TRBJ1-2, with TRBD1 matching 8 bases. The germline CDR1 and CDR2 sequences are SQVTM and ANQGSEA. The CDR3 covers 13 residues. Unmatched junction bases numbered 4, after V lost 0 bases and J lost 7 bases. The CDR3 DNA sequence: TGCAGCGTTGAAGAGGGGACAGGCGGTGGCTACACCTTC. This sequence encodes CSVEEGTGGGYTF.

The rearrangement links TRBV9 to TRBJ2-3, with TRBD2 matching over 7 bases. Germline assignment: CDR1 SGDLS and CDR2 YYNGEE. Trimming at V came to 0 bases and at J to 5 bases, leaving 3 bases not matched to a gene. CDR3 length: 14 residues. CDR3 nucleotide sequence: TGTGCCAGCAGCGTAGGGAGGGAGGGAGATACGCAGTATTTT. This translates into CASSVGREGDTQYF.

This chain joins TRBV9 and TRBJ2-3; D unclear. CDR1 and CDR2 (germline): SGDLS, YYNGEE. The CDR3 is 14 residues long. V lost 4 bases and J 1 base, leaving 10 bases between the germline ends. CDR3 sequence: CASSTRLGTDTQYF. The CDR3 bases are TGTGCCAGCAGCACCCGGCTCGGCACAGATACGCAGTATTTT.

The V gene is TRBV11-2, the J gene TRBJ2-3; D uncertain. Germline CDR1 is SGHAT and CDR2 is FQNNGV. Trimming took off 0 bases at V and 6 bases at J, with 7 bases between the two ends. The CDR3 length is 13 residues. CDR3 sequence reads: CASSLDQEDTQYF. The CDR3 coding sequence is TGTGCCAGCAGCTTAGATCAGGAGGATACGCAGTATTTT.

The J gene is TRBJ2-3, the V gene TRBV11-2; D unresolved. Germline loops: CDR1 SGHAT, CDR2 FQNNGV. CDR3 length equals 16 residues. V was trimmed by 1 base and J by 2 bases, leaving 13 bases between them. The DNA of the CDR3 is TGTGCCAGCAGCTTAGCGTCGCAGGTTTTCACAGATACGCAGTATTTT. Its protein is CASSLASQVFTDTQYF.

This clone was seen only a few times. The sample holds other DNA sequences that translate to the same CDR3. The rearrangement uses TRBV18 and TRBJ2-2; tentatively, D is TRBD1 or TRBD2 (5 bases each). V was pared by 3 bases and J by 1 base, with 6 bases between. The germline V gene encodes CDR1 KGHSH and CDR2 LQKENI. This CDR3 has 14 residues. The DNA of the CDR3 is TGTGCCAGCTCACCGGGGGAGAACACCGGGGAGCTGTTTTTT. This codes for CASSPGENTGELFF.

V and J are TRBV4-3 and TRBJ2-7; 10 nucleotides line up with TRBD1. This CDR3 has 15 residues. V lost 2 bases and J lost 4; bases outside the gene matches: 5. Germline V gene data show CDR1 as LGHNA and CDR2 as YSLEER. The CDR3 nucleotides are TGCGCCAGCAGCCAACTAGACAGGGGGCAATACGAGCAGTACTTC. Its protein product is CASSQLDRGQYEQYF.

The chain is built from TRBV4-3 and TRBJ1-6; D is ambiguous. CDR3 length equals 18 residues. CDR1 and CDR2 from the germline V gene are LGHNA and YSLEER. Trimming shortened V by 0 bases and J by 6 bases, and 18 bases separated the two germline ends. CDR3 sequence: CASSQDLSGGGSNSPLHF. For the CDR3, the DNA is TGCGCCAGCAGCCAAGATTTGTCGGGCGGAGGCAGTAATTCACCCCTCCACTTT.